This T cell receptor beta chain was profiled in a study of response to subunit inactivated influenza vaccine. This clonotype was seen a few times. Its specificity is unknown. One junction end disagrees with the germline gene, perhaps due to a read error. Study outcomes and limitations: Authors suggested few new T cells are recruited by each seasonal influenza vaccination.

The V gene's germline CDR1 is SGHRS and CDR2 YFSETQ. This CDR3 comprises 17 residues. Using its own MiXCR run on the RT-PCR reads, TCRdb lists one record per CDR3 protein. The sample contains 430,000 or so distinct CDR3 sequences, about a tenth of which appear only once. The sequence came from a man aged 50-60 years who received an inactivated influenza vaccine. V is TRBV5-1 and J is TRBJ2-2; possible D gene TRBD1, 6 bases. The specimen comprised PBMCs from blood, sampled about 40 days after vaccination. In DNA form, the CDR3 reads TGCGCCAGCAGTCGCGAAACAGGGCCCCTTAACAACGGGGAGCTGTTTTTT. The encoded protein is CASSRETGPLNNGELFF.